The T cell receptor (beta chain) under discussion was sequenced for a study of cytomegalovirus exposure and HLA in healthy donors. General study findings and limits: TRBV6-2, TRBV6-3 and other indistinguishable V segments were excluded. Most TCR beta V segments were productive about 87% or about 30% of the time in an earlier analysis.

PCR was performed using 60 Vbeta and 13 Jbeta primers. Libraries were prepared by immunoSEQ multiplex PCR; TCRdb keeps only in-frame clonotypes and omits some of them. The table lists over 50,000 clones, 65% to 85% of them singletons. A remark on this clone: Its antigen is as yet unknown.

This CDR3 region has 15 residues. V was cut by 8 bases and J by 0 bases, with 14 bases left in between. Germline V CDR1 and CDR2: MRHNA, SNTAGT. The origin of this receptor is a female donor in good health and CMV-seronegative. Material for sequencing was PBMCs. The chain joins TRBV6-4 to TRBJ1-5; D uncertain. The CDR3 bases are TGTGCCAGCGGCAGAGGGAGAAATAGCAATCAGCCCCAGCATTTT. Amino acids: CASGRGRNSNQPQHF.